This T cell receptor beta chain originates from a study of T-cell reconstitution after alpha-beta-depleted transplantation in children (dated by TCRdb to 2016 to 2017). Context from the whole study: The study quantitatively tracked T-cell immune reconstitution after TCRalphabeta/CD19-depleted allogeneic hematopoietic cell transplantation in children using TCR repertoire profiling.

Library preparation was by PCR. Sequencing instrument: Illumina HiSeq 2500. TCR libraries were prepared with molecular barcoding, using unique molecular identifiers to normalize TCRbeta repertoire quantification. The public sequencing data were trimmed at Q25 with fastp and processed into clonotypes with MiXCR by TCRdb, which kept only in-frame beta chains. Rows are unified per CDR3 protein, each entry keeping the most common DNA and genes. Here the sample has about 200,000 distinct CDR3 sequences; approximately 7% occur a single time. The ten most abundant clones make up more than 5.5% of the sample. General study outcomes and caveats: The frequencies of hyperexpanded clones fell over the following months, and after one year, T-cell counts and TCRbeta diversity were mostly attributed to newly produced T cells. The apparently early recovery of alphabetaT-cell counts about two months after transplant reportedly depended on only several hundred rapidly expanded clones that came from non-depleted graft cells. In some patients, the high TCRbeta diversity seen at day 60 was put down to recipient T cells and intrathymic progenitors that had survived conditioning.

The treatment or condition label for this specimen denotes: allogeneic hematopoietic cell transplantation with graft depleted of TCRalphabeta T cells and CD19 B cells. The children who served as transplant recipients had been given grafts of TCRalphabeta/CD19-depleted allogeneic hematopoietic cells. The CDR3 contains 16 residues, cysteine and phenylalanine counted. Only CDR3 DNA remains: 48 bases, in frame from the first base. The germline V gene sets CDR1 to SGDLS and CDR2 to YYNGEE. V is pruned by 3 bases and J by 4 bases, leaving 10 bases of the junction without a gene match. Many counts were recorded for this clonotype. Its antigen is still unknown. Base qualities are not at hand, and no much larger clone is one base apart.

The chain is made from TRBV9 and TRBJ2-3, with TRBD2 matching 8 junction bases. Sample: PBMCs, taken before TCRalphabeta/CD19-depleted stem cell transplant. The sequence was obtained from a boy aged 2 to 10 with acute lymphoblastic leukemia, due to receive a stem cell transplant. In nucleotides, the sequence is TGTGCCAGCAGCGCCGCCTTTGCGGGAGGAGCAGATACGCAGTATTTT. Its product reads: CASSAAFAGGADTQYF.